This T cell receptor beta chain was identified in a study of blood T cell repertoires in COVID-19. The CDR3 is made up of 16 amino acids. The trim removed 3 bases at V and 1 base at J, leaving 6 bases unmatched. Germline V CDR1 and CDR2: MGHRA, YSYEKL. Authors' methods: Amplifying reference gene primers gave estimates of nucleated cell counts. The assay was immunoSEQ multiplex PCR, and TCRdb's table has in-frame clones only and misses some. From that table come the V and J calls and clone size; the DNA was used to work out D and trimming. The sample carries approximately 230,000 clones, about nine tenths recorded once. Participants came from under 30 US areas, aged roughly 18 to 89 years. Each participant's cohort was designated according to participant-reported clinical history.

The material sequenced was PBMCs or T cells enriched from blood (not recorded which). The genes are TRBV4-1 and TRBJ1-2, with TRBD1 identical over 9 bases. This clonotype originated in a man between 18 and 29 years old who had recovered from COVID-19. This CDR3 is CASSQTGTGFNYGYTF. The CDR3 coding sequence is TGCGCCAGCAGCCAGACCGGGACAGGGTTTAACTATGGCTACACCTTC.